What follows describes a single T cell receptor (beta chain). This clone qualifies as medium-sized (0.01 to 0.1%) by its frequency, with no count on file. Its antigen is still unknown. The read finishes 3 residues shy of the CDR3 end, and the germline J gene is used to complete it. TCR beta chain deep sequencing was performed with the immunoSEQ assay. The paper's processing steps were these. Only productive TCR beta rearrangements were used to compute clonotype frequencies. The table comes from immuneACCESS by way of TCRdb, which keeps in-frame sequences with V and J called. Part of the clones is missing from these tables; in studies checked, under half for an unresolved V gene and the rest for unknown reasons. D and trimming come from the DNA, and the V and J calls and clone size come from that table. The sample table on file contains about 430 clones. About 47% of the sample is taken by the ten largest.

The sample belongs to a study of TET2 disruption in CD19-targeted CAR T cells (dated by TCRdb to 2017 to 2018). Notes on the research overall: The number of samples was determined by the original clinical trial design and by which samples were available, and no additional inclusion criteria were applied. General study outcomes and caveats: The conclusions about the patient's CAR T cells were based on extensive analysis of only one subject.

The sample's treatment or condition, from its label and the paper: autologous CTL019 cells: CD19 CAR with 4-1BB and CD3 zeta domains. TCR zeta and 4-1BB costimulatory signaling domains were incorporated into the CD19 CAR. The DNeasy Blood and Tissue Kit was used to extract genomic DNA from pre-infusion T cells, peripheral blood, or sorted post-infusion T cells. V lost 5 bases and J lost 2 bases, and the count of bases not matched to a germline gene is 0. Inclusive of the bounding cysteine and phenylalanine, the CDR3 is 14 residues long. The DNA shown is the part of the CDR3 that was read: 33 bases, in frame from base 1. CDR1 and CDR2 are read off the germline V gene as MNHEY and SVGEGT.

This clonotype originated in a man between 65 and 85 years old with chronic lymphocytic leukemia. Sequencing used peripheral blood, obtained from a patient treated with CD19 CAR T cells. Rearrangement joined TRBV6-2 or TRBV6-3 to TRBJ1-5; 10 bases in the junction line up with TRBD1. The CDR3 region has the sequence CASSGTGGNQPQHF. The CDR3 bases that were read are TGTGCCAGCAGTGGGACAGGGGGCAATCAGCCC.